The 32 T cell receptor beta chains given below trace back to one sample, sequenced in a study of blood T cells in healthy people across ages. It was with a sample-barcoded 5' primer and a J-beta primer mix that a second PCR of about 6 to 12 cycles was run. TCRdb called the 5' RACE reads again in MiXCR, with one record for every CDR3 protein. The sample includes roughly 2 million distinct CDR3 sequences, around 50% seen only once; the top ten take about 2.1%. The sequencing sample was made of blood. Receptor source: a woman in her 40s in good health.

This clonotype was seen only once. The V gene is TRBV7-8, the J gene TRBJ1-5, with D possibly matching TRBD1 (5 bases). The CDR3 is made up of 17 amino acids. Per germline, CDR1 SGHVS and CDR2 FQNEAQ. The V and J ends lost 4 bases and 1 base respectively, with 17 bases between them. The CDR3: CASSSLPSGMSNQPQHF. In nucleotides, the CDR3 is TGTGCCAGCAGCTCGCTTCCCTCAGGGATGAGCAATCAGCCCCAGCATTTT. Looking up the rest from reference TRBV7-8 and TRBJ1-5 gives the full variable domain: GAGVSQSPRYKVAKRGQDVALRCDPISGHVSLFWYQQALGQGPEFLTYFQNEAQLDKSGLPSDRFFAERPEGSVSTLKIQRTQQEDSAVYLCASSSLPSGMSNQPQHFGDGTRLSIL.

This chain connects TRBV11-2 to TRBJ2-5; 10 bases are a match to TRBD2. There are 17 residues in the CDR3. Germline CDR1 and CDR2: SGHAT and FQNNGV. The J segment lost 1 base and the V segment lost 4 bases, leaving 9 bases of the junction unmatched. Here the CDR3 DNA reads TGTGCCAGCAGCTCCAGGGTGTCTAGCGGGGGCCAAGAGACCCAGTACTTC. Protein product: CASSSRVSSGGQETQYF.

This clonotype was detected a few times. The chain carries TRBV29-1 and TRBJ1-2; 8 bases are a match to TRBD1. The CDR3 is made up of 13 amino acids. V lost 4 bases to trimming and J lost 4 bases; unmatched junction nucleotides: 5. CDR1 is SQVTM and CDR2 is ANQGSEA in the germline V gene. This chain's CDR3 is CSVGTGIGYGYTF. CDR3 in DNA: TGCAGCGTTGGGACAGGGATTGGCTATGGCTACACCTTC.

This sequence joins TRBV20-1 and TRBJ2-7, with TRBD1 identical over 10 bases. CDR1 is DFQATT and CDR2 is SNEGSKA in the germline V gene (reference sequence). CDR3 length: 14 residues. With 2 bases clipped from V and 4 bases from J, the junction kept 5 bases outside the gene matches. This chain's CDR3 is CSARFDRGLYEQYF. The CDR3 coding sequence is TGCAGTGCTAGATTTGACAGGGGGCTGTACGAGCAGTACTTC.

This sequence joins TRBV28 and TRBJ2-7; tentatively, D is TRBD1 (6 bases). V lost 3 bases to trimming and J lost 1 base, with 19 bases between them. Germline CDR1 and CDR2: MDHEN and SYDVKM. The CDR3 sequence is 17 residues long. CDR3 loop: CASSFSSGTGISYEQYF. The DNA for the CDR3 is TGTGCCAGCAGTTTTTCTTCCGGTACAGGGATATCCTACGAGCAGTACTTC.

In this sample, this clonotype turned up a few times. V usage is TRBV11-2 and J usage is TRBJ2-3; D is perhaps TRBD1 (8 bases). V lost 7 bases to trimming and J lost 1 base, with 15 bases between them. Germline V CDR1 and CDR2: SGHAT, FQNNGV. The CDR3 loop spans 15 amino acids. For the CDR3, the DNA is TGTGCCAGCATCCAGGGGGCGGGGGGCACAGATACGCAGTATTTT. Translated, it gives CASIQGAGGTDTQYF. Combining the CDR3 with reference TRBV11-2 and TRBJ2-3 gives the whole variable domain EAGVAQSPRYKIIEKRQSVAFWCNPISGHATLYWYQQILGQGPKLLIQFQNNGVVDDSQLPKDRFSAERLKGVDSTLKIQPAKLEDSAVYLCASIQGAGGTDTQYFGPGTRLTVL.

Here the CDR3 reads CATSEQGYEQYF. CDR3 DNA sequence: TGTGCCACCAGTGAACAGGGGTACGAGCAGTACTTC. The chain combines TRBV24-1 with TRBJ2-7; 7 bases are shared with TRBD1. The CDR3 has 12 amino acids. With 4 bases clipped from V and 4 bases from J, the junction kept 0 bases outside the gene matches. The V gene's germline CDR1 is KGHDR and CDR2 SFDVKD.

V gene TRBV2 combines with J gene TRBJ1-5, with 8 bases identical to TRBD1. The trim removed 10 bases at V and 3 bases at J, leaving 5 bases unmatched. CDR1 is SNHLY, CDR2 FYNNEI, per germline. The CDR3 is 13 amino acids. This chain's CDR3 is CAIRQGFNQPQHF. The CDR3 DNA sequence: TGTGCCATCCGACAGGGGTTCAATCAGCCCCAGCATTTT.

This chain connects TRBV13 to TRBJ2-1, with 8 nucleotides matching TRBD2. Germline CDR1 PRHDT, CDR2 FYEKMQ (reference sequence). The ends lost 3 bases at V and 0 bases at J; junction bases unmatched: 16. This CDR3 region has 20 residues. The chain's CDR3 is CASSFLTRNSGKNSYNEQFF. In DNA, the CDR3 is TGTGCCAGCAGCTTCCTAACTCGGAATAGCGGGAAGAACTCCTACAATGAGCAGTTCTTC.

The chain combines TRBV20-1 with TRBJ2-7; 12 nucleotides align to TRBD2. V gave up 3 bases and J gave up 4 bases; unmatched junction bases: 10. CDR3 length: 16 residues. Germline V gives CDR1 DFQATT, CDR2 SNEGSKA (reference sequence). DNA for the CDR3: TGCAGTGCTAGGGGGGCGTTTGGACTAGCGGGGTACGAGCAGTACTTC. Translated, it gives CSARGAFGLAGYEQYF.

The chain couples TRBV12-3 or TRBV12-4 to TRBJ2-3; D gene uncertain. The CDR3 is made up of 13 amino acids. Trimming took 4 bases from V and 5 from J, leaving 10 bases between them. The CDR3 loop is CASSSRPGDTQYF. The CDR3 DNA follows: TGTGCCAGCAGTTCCCGACCGGGAGATACGCAGTATTTT.

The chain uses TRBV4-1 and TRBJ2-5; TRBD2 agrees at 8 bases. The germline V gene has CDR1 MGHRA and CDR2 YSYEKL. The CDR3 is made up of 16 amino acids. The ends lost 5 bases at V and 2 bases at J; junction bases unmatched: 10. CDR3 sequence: CASSYPAGGEQETQYF. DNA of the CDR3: TGCGCCAGCAGCTATCCGGCGGGGGGTGAACAAGAGACCCAGTACTTC.

CDR3 sequence reads: CASSATGAKNIQYF. CDR3 DNA: TGTGCCAGCAGCGCAACAGGAGCCAAAAACATTCAGTACTTC. The chain recombines TRBV9 with TRBJ2-4, with a tentative D call TRBD1 (5 bases). The ends were cut back, 3 bases at V and 0 bases at J, with 7 bases in the middle. This CDR3 spans 14 amino acids. The germline V gene encodes CDR1 SGDLS and CDR2 YYNGEE.

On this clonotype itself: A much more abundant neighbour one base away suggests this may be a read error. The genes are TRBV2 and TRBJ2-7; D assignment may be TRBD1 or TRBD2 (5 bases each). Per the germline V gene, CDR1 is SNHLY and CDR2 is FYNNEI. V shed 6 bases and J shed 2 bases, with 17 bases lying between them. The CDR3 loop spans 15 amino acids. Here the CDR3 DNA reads TGTGCCAGCAGAGATCTCGGGGCTCGACCCTACGAGCAGTACTTC. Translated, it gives CASRDLGARPYEQYF. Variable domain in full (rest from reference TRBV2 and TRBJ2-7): EPEVTQTPSHQVTQMGQEVILRCVPISNHLYFYWYRQILGQKVEFLVSFYNNEISEKSEIFDDQFSVERPDGSNFTLKIRSTKLEDSAMYFCASRDLGARPYEQYFGPGTRLTVT.

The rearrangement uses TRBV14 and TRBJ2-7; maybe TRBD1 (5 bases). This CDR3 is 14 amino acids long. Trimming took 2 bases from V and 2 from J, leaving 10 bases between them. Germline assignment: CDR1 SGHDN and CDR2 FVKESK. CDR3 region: CASSQQQGPYEQYF. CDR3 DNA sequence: TGTGCCAGCAGCCAACAGCAGGGCCCCTACGAGCAGTACTTC.

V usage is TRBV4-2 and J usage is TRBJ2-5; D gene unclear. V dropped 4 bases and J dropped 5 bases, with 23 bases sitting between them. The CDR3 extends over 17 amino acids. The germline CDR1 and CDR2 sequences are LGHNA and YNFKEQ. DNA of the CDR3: TGTGCCAGCAGCCCGACCCCCAATGTGTACGCCGGCGAGACCCAGTACTTC. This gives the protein CASSPTPNVYAGETQYF.

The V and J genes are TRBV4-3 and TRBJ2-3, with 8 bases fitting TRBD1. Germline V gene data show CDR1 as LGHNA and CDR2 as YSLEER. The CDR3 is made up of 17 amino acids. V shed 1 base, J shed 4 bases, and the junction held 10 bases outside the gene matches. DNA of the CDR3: TGCGCCAGCAGCCAAGGGGCCAGGACAGGGATCGCAGATACGCAGTATTTT. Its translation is CASSQGARTGIADTQYF.

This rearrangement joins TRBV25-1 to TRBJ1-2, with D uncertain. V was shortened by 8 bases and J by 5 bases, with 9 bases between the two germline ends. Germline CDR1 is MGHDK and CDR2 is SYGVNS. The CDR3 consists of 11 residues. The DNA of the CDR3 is TGTGCCAGCCTTTCACCTTATGGCTACACCTTC. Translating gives CASLSPYGYTF.

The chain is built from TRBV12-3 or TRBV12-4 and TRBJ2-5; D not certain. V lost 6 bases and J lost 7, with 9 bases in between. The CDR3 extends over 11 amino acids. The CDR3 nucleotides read TGTGCCAGCAGCGATAAGGGGACCCAGTACTTC. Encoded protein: CASSDKGTQYF.

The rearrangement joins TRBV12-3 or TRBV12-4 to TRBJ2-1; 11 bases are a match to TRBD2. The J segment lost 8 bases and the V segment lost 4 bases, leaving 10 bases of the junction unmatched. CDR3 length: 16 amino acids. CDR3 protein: CASSSASGGQIHEQFF. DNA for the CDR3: TGTGCCAGCAGTTCGGCTAGCGGGGGGCAAATCCATGAGCAGTTCTTC.

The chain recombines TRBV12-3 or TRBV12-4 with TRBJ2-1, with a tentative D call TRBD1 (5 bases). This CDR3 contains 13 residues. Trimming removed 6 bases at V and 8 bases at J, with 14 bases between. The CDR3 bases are TGTGCCAGCAGCCCCCCAGGGATATATGAGCAGTTCTTC. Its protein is CASSPPGIYEQFF.

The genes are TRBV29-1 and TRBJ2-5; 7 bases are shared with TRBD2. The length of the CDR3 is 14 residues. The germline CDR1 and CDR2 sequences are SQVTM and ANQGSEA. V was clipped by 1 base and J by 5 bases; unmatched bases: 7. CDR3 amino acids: CSVEGVGGVETQYF. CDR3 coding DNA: TGCAGCGTTGAAGGGGTGGGAGGGGTTGAGACCCAGTACTTC. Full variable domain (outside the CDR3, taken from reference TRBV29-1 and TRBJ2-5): SAVISQKPSRDICQRGTSLTIQCQVDSQVTMMFWYRQQPGQSLTLIATANQGSEATYESGFVIDKFPISRPNLTFSTLTVSNMSPEDSSIYLCSVEGVGGVETQYFGPGTRLLVL.

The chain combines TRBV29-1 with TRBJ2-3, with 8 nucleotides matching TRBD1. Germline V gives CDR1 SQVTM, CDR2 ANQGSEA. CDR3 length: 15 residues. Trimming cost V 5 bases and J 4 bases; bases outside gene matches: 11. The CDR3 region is CSVTQGAAGSDTQYF. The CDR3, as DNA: TGCAGCGTTACCCAGGGGGCGGCGGGTTCAGATACGCAGTATTTT.

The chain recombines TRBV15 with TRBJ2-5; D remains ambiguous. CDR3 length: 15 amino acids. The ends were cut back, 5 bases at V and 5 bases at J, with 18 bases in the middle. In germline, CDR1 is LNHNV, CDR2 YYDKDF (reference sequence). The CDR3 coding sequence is TGTGCCACCAGCGGCCCGGTACTGACAAGGGAGACCCAGTACTTC. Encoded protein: CATSGPVLTRETQYF. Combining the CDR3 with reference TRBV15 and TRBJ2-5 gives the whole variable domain DAMVIQNPRYQVTQFGKPVTLSCSQTLNHNVMYWYQQKSSQAPKLLFHYYDKDFNNEADTPDNFQSRRPNTSFCFLDIRSPGLGDTAMYLCATSGPVLTRETQYFGPGTRLLVL.

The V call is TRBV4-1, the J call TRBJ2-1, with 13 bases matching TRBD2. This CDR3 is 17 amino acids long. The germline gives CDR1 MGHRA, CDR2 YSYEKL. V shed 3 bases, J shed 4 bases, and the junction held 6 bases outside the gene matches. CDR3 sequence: CASSHGTSGAVYNEQFF. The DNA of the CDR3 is TGCGCCAGCAGCCACGGGACTAGCGGGGCCGTTTACAATGAGCAGTTCTTC.

The CDR3 DNA sequence: TGCGCCAGCAGCCAAGACGGACAGGGTTGGGGCTACACCTTC. Translation gives CASSQDGQGWGYTF. The gene calls are TRBV4-3 and TRBJ1-2, with 8 bases aligning to TRBD1. Trimming cost V 0 bases and J 8 bases; bases outside gene matches: 5. This CDR3 region has 14 residues. In germline, CDR1 is LGHNA, CDR2 YSLEER.

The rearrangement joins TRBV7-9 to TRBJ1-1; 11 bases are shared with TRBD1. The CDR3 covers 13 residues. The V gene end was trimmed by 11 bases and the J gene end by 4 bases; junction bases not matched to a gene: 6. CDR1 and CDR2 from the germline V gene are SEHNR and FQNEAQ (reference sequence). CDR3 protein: CAVSGTGGTEAFF. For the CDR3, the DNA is TGTGCCGTCAGTGGGACAGGGGGCACTGAAGCTTTCTTT.

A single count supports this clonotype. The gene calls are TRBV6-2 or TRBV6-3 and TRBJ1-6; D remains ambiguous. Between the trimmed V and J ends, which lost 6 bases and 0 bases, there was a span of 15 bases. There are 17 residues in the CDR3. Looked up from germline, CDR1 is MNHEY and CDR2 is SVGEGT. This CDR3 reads CASRTSDINSYNSPLHF. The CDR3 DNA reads TGTGCCAGCAGAACCTCAGACATCAACTCCTATAATTCACCCCTCCACTTT.

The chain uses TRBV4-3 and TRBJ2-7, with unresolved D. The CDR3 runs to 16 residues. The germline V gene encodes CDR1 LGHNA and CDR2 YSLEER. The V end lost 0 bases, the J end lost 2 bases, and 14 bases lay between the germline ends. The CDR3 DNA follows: TGCGCCAGCAGCCAAGACCGGGCCCTGATTCCCTACGAGCAGTACTTC. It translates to CASSQDRALIPYEQYF.

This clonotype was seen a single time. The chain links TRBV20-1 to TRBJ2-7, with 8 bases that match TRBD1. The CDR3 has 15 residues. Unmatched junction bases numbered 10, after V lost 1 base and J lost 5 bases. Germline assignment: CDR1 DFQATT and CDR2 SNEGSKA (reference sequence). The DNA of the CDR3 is TGCAGTGCTAGAGTCCCAGCCCAGGGGGCTCACGAGCAGTACTTC. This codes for CSARVPAQGAHEQYF.

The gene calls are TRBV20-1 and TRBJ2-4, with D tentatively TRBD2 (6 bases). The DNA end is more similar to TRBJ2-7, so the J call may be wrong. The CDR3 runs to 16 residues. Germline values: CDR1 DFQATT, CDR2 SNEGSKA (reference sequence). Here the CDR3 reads CSAAWGSSVIGYEQYF. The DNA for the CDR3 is TGCAGTGCTGCATGGGGATCTAGCGTTATTGGCTACGAGCAGTACTTC.

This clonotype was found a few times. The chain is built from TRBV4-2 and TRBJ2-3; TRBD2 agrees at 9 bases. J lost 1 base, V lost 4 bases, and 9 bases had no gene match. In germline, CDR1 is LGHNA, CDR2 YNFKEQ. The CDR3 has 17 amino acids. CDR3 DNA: TGTGCCAGCAGCCCGCGCGCGGGGGGGCCTGGCACAGATACGCAGTATTTT. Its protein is CASSPRAGGPGTDTQYF.